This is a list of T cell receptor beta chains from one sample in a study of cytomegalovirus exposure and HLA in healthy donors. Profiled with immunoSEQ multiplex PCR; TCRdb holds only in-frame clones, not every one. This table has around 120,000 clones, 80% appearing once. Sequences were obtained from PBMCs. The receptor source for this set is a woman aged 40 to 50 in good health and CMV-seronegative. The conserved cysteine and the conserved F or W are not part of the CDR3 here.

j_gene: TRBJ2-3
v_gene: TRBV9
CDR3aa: ASSGFGGTGTDTQY

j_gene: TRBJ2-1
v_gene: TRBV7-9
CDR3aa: SSTLGGNEQF

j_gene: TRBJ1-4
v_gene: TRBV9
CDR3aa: ASSVAPQGSEKLF

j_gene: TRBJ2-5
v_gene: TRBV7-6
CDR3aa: ASSFNTGGVETQY

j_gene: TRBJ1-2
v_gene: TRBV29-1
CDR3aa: SVRDRGYGYT

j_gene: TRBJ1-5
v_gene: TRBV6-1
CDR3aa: ASSDQASQPQH

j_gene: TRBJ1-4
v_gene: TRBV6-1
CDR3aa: ASSEPSGQTPVREKLF

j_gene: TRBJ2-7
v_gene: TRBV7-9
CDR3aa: ASSTTGAVHEQY

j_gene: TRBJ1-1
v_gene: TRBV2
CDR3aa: ASSDRDRGDTEAF

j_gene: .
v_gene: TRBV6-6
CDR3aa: ASRWGGEVDEQY

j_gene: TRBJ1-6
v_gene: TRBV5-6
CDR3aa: ASSLVGPHNSPLH

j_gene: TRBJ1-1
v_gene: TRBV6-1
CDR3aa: ASSWASSLSEAF

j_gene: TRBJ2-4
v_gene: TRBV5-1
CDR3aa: ASSMELGVKNIQY

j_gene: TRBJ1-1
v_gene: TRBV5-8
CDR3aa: ASNYQGPNTEAF

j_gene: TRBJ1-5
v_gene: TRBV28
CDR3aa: ASRTSKGGYSNQPQH

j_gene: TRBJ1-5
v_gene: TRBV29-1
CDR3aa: SVATGRDQPQH

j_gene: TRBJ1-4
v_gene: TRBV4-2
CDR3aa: ASSQDLRGNNEKLF

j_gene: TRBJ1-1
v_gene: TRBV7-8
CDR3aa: ASSPREWSTEAF

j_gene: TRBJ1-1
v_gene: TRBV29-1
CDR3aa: SVEGLPNTEAF

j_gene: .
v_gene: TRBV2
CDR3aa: ASSAGTGANYEQY

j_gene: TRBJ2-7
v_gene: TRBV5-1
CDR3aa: ASSLGTISYEQY

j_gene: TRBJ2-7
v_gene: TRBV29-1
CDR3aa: SVEDPARGSSYEQY

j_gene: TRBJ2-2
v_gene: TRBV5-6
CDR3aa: ASSLSRENTGELF

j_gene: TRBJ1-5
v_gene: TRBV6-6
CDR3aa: ASSQTGGNQPQH

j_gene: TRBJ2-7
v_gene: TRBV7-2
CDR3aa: ASSLASGRVWYYEQY

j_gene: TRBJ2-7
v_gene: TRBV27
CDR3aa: ASAPGLDIHEQY

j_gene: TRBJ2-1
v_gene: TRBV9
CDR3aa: ASSESGDSGGREQF

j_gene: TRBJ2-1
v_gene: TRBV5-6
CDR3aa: ASSSEGSGVFENEQF

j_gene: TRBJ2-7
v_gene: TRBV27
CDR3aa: ASSPGQGAPSYEQY

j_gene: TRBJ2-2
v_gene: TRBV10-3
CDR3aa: AISGTGYTGELF

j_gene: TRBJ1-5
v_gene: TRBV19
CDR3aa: ASSPGTGGNQPQH

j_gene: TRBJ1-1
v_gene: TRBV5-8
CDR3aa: ASSLGQVAF

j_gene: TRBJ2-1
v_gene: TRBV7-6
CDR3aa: ASSPGRDEQF

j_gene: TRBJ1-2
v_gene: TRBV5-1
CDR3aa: ASSPPVVGGRMSYT

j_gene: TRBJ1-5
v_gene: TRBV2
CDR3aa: ASNGQGGSQPQH

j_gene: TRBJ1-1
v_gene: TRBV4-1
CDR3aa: ASSPTGKEAF

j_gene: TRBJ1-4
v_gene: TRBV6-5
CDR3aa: ASSYGRVRREEKLF

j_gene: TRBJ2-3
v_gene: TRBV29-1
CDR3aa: SVEAREGGDRPDTQY

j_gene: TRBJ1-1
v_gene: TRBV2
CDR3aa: ASSESRTGMNTEAF

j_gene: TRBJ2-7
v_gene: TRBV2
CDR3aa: ASRIAGELYEQY

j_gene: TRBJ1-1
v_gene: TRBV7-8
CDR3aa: ASSDGGVETEAF

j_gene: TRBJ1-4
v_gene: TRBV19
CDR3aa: ASSTGQAQLF

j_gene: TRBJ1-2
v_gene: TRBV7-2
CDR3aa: ASSLGGGREGYT

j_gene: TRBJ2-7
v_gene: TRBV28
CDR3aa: ASSLQGCEQY

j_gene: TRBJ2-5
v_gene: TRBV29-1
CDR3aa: SALSGAEGETQY

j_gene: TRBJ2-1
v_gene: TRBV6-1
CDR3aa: ASSENDRVQF

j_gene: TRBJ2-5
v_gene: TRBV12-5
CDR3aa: ASGPPTGGETQY

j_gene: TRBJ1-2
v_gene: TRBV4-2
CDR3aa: ASSQVGAPEVYGYT

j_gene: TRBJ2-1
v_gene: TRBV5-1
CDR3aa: ASSLQGPLRNEQF

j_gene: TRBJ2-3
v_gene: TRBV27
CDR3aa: ASSILAGGTDTQY

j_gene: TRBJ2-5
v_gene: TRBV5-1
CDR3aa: ASSLRGSGALQETQY

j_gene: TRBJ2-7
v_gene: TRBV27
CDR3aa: ASSPRLAGVYEQY

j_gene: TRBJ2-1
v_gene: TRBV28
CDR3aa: ASSAGTTNNEQF

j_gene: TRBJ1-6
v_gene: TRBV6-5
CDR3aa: ASSSDRSNSPLH